This T cell receptor beta chain was retrieved from a study of OX40 agonist ivuxolimab in advanced cancers. Germline assignment: CDR1 SGHRS and CDR2 YFSETQ. After removal of 0 bases from V and 6 bases from J, the junction contained 9 bases not matched to a gene. The CDR3 is made up of 17 amino acids. This table comes from immunoSEQ multiplex PCR, and its TCRdb copy is limited to in-frame clones, with some not included. The top ten clones hold about 0.25% of a sample with under 140,000 clones, around nine tenths of them seen once. The TCR comes from an adult with an advanced solid tumor such as melanoma, head and neck, liver or kidney cancer. Sequencing used CD4+ or CD8+ T cells sorted from blood, obtained in a trial of the OX40 agonist ivuxolimab. The genes are TRBV5-1 and TRBJ2-5; 12 bases line up with TRBD1. The DNA of the CDR3 is TGCGCCAGCAGCTTGGGTCTACCGGGACAGGGGGCGAAGACCCAGTACTTC. It encodes CASSLGLPGQGAKTQYF.